This T cell receptor beta chain was captured by sequencing in a study of T cell responses to AZD1222 COVID-19 vaccine. About the research overall: Both about-4-week and about-12-week second-dose recipients were combined.

TCRdb's copy holds only in-frame clones and misses some; the assay was immunoSEQ multiplex PCR. The table shows 85,000 to 130,000 clones, with over 85% occurring only once. V was clipped by 0 bases and J by 7 bases, with 10 bases between them. In germline, CDR1 is LGHNT, CDR2 FRNRAP. CDR3 length equals 14 residues. This receptor was identified in an adult in good health. The genes are TRBV12-5 and TRBJ2-1; a weak D match, TRBD1 (5 bases). Specimen: peripheral blood, collected on day 0 of AZD1222 vaccination. For the CDR3, the DNA is TGTGCTAGTGGTTTGGTCCCCCCAGGGAATGAGCAGTTCTTC. It codes for CASGLVPPGNEQFF.